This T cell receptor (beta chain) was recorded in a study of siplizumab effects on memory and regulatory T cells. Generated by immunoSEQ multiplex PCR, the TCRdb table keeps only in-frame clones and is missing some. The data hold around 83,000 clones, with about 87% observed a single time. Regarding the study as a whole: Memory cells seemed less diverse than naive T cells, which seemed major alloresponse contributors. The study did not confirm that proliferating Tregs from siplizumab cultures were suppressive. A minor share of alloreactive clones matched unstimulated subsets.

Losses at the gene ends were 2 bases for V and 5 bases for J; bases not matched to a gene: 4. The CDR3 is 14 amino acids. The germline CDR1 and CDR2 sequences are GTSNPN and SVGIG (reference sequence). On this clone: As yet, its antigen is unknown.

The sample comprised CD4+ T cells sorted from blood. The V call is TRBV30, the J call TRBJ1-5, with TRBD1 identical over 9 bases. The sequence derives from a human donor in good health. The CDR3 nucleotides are TGTGCCTGGAGTAAGGACAGGGGAGATCAGCCCCAGCATTTT. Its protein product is CAWSKDRGDQPQHF.